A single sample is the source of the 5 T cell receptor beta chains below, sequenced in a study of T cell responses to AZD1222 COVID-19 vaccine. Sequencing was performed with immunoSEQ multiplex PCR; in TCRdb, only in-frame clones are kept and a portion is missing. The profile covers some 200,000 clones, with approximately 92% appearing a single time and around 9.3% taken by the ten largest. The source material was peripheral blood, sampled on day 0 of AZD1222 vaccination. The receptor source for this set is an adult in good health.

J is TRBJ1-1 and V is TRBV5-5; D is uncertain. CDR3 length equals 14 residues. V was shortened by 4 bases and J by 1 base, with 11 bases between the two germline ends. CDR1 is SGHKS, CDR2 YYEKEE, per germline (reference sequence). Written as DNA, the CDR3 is TGTGCCAGCAGCCCCCATCGACAGAACACTGAAGCTTTCTTT. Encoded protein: CASSPHRQNTEAFF.

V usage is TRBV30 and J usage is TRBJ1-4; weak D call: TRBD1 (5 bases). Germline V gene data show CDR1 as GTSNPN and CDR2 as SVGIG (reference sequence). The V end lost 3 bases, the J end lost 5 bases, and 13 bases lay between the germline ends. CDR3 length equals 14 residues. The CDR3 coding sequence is TGTGCCTGGAGACCCCGCCGGGGGAATGAAAAACTGTTTTTT. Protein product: CAWRPRRGNEKLFF. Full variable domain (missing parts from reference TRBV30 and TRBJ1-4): SQTIHQWPATLVQPVGSPLSLECTVEGTSNPNLYWYRQAAGRGLQLLFYSVGIGQISSEVPQNLSASRPQDRQFILSSKKLLLSDSGFYLCAWRPRRGNEKLFFGSGTQLSVL.

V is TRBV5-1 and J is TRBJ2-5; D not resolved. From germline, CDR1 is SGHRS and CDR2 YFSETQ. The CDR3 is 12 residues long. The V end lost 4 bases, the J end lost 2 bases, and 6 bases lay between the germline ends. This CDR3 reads CASSRRQETQYF. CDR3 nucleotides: TGCGCCAGCAGCAGAAGGCAAGAGACCCAGTACTTC.

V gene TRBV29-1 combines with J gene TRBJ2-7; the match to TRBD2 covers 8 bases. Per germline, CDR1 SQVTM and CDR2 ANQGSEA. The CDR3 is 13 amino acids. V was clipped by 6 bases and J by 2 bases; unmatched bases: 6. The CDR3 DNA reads TGCAGCGTAAGCGGGAGAACCACCTACGAGCAGTACTTC. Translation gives CSVSGRTTYEQYF.

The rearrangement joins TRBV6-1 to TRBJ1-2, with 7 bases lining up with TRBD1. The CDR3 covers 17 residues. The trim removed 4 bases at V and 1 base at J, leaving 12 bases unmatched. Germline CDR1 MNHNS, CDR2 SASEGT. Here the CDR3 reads CASSAPQGGSVNYGYTF. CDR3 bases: TGTGCCAGCAGTGCCCCCCAGGGGGGCTCCGTTAACTATGGCTACACCTTC.